This passage covers 2 T cell receptor beta chains from one sample sequenced in a study of CD8+ T cells in alopecia areata. RNA was extracted and reverse transcribed into cDNA as the sequencing template. Here immunoSEQ multiplex PCR was the method, and the copy in TCRdb shows in-frame clones only, minus some. The sample gives fewer than 250,000 clones, around two fifths of which show up once; roughly 0.45% is in the top ten. Treatment specified: oral pan-JAK inhibitor, 5-10 mg twice daily. Source: CD4+ T cells sorted from blood, taken at roughly week 30, from a patient treated with tofacitinib. All receptors come from a human donor with alopecia areata.

This sequence joins TRBV2 and TRBJ1-4; no reliable D call. This CDR3 has 15 residues. The germline V and J ends were trimmed by 5 bases and 1 base, with 11 bases remaining between them. The germline V gene encodes CDR1 SNHLY and CDR2 FYNNEI. The CDR3, as DNA: TGTGCCAGCAGTCCTCGACAAGTAACTAATGAAAAACTGTTTTTT. Translation gives CASSPRQVTNEKLFF.

The V call is TRBV4-1, the J call TRBJ2-5; D is undetermined. The germline gives CDR1 MGHRA, CDR2 YSYEKL. The CDR3 has 13 residues. The V and J ends lost 6 bases and 5 bases respectively, with 13 bases between them. The CDR3 loop reads CASRAHLRETQYF. The CDR3 DNA is TGCGCCAGCAGGGCCCACTTGCGGGAGACCCAGTACTTC.